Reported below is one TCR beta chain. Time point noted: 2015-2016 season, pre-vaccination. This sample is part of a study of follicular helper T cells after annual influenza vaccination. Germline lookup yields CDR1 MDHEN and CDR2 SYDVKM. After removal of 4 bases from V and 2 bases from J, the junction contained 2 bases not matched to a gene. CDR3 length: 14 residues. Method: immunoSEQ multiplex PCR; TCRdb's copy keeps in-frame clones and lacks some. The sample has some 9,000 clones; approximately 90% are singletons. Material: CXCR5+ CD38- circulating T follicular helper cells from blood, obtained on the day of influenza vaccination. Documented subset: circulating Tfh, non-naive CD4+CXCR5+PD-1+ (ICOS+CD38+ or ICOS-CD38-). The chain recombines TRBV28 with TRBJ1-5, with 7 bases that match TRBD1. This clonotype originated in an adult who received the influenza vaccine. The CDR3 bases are TGTGCCAGCAGTTGGGACAGAGGCAATCAGCCCCAGCATTTT. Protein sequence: CASSWDRGNQPQHF.